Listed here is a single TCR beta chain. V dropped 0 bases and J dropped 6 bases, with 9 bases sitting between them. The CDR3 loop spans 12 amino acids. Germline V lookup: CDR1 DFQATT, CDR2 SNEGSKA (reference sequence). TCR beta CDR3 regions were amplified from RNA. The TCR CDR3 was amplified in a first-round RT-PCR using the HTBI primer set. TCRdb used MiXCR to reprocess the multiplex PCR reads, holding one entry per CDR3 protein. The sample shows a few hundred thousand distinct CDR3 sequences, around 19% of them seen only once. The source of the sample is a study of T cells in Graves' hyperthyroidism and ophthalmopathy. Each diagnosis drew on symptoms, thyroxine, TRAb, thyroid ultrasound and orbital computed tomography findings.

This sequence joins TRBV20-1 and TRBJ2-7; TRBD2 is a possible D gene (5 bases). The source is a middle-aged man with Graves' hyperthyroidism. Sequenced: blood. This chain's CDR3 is CSARDPGSEQYF. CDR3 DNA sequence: TGCAGTGCTAGAGATCCGGGAAGCGAGCAGTACTTC.